This is a list of T cell receptor beta chains from one sample in a study of cytomegalovirus exposure and HLA in healthy donors. Some clones are missing from TCRdb's copy, which holds only in-frame ones; the method was immunoSEQ multiplex PCR. The repertoire has about 130,000 clones, roughly 79% of them found once; the top ten carry roughly 1.5%. Sequencing input: PBMCs. These receptors all come from a woman aged 18-29 years in good health and CMV-seronegative. The CDR3 runs from the conserved cysteine through the conserved F or W.

CDR3	length	V	J
CAWIRTKGSPSFGSGYTF	18	TRBV30	TRBJ1-2
CASSSRAGAGDTEAFF	16	TRBV5-1	TRBJ1-1
CASSQGQIDQPQHF	14	TRBV4-2	TRBJ1-5
CASSPRRAGDYEQYF	15	TRBV18	TRBJ2-7
CASSATGGNEQFF	13	TRBV25-1	TRBJ2-1
CASSQQASGSYNEQFF	16	TRBV4-2	TRBJ2-1
CASSQDHGLNTEAFF	15	TRBV14	TRBJ1-1
CASSRGAGGLQYF	13	TRBV6-6	TRBJ2-7
CASSPRGWTSHETQYF	16	TRBV18	TRBJ2-5
CASGRGGDYGYTF	13	TRBV19	TRBJ1-2
CASSSGIGGDIQYF	14	TRBV27	TRBJ2-4
CASSMSRGSKSNQPQHF	17	TRBV19	TRBJ1-5
CASWNRLSGELFF	13	TRBV7-8	TRBJ2-2
CASSAPSGAYEQYF	14	TRBV25-1	TRBJ2-7
CASSLHRGPSYEQYF	15	TRBV27	TRBJ2-7
CASSPTGNYGYTF	13	TRBV19	TRBJ1-2
CASRTAMVNEQFF	13	TRBV5-4	TRBJ2-1
CASSVGGYTEAFF	13	TRBV9	TRBJ1-1
CASSRDRIYGYTF	13	TRBV6-6	TRBJ1-2
CASSLSGRLYEQYF	14	TRBV27	TRBJ2-7
CASSESFGGDQPQHF	15	TRBV6-1	TRBJ1-5
CASSRGGDRASSGNTIYF	18	TRBV5-1	TRBJ1-3
CASSFSPRGTDTQYF	15	TRBV7-9	TRBJ2-3
CASSYSTSDGGYF	13	TRBV6-6	TRBJ2-7
CASSHFGNEQFF	12	TRBV6-5	TRBJ2-1
CASSAGGGRETQYF	14	TRBV9	TRBJ2-5
CASSLGGPPPGSEQYF	16	TRBV7-9	TRBJ2-7
CASSLASGSNGETQYF	16	TRBV5-1	TRBJ2-5
CASAGPPGGYTF	12	TRBV27	TRBJ1-2
CAWSAIQPGQGRGAFF	16	TRBV30	TRBJ1-1
CAWTRRRANEKLFF	14	TRBV30	TRBJ1-4
CASRMTGGNTGELFF	15	TRBV19	TRBJ2-2
CASSQVIAGATTGELFF	17	TRBV4-2	TRBJ2-2
CAISTSGRADGELFF	15	TRBV10-3	TRBJ2-2
CATTSGGGPYNEQFF	15	TRBV2	TRBJ2-1
CASSRGLLDFQDTQYF	16	TRBV7-6	TRBJ2-3
CASSEVSRAAQYF	13	TRBV7-6	TRBJ2-3
CASSPHLDRTYEQYF	15	TRBV7-8	TRBJ2-7
CASSLAGGVEPQHF	14	TRBV5-1	TRBJ1-5
CASRPGSGRYQETQYF	16	TRBV7-8	TRBJ2-5
CASSLGQQETQYF	13	TRBV11-3	TRBJ2-5
CASSSTGKIQPQHF	14	TRBV5-6	TRBJ1-5
CASSTSYRGNTEAFF	15	TRBV11-2	TRBJ1-1
CASSVTGVGTQYF	13	TRBV25-1	TRBJ2-5
CASSSPGLADYNEQFF	16	TRBV5-1	TRBJ2-1